This T cell receptor beta chain derives from a study of OX40 agonist ivuxolimab in advanced cancers. Study-wide results and limits: There were, on average, more expanded clones in CD8+ T cells than in CD4+.

With respect to this clone: What it binds is unknown.

Here immunoSEQ multiplex PCR was the method, and the copy in TCRdb shows in-frame clones only, minus some. Found here are 100,000 or so clones, approximately 87% of them singletons; the top ten hold around 5.5%. From germline, CDR1 is PRHDT and CDR2 FYEKMQ (reference sequence). This CDR3 is 16 amino acids long. The germline V and J ends were trimmed by 5 bases and 4 bases, with 20 bases remaining between them. Sequences were derived from CD4+ or CD8+ T cells sorted from blood, sampled in a trial of the OX40 agonist ivuxolimab. The genes are TRBV13 and TRBJ1-2; tentative D call: TRBD1 (5 bases). The receptor's source is an adult with an advanced solid tumor such as melanoma, head and neck, liver or kidney cancer. Here the CDR3 reads CASSLAISGLRYGYTF. In nucleotides, the CDR3 is TGTGCCAGCAGCCTAGCTATTTCGGGACTACGCTATGGCTACACCTTC.